The 19 T cell receptor beta chains in this list originate from one sample, sequenced in a study of T cells in Graves' hyperthyroidism and ophthalmopathy. RNA transcripts were the template for amplifying TCR beta CDR3 regions. The TCR CDR3 first-round RT-PCR relied on the HTBI primer set. Via MiXCR, TCRdb re-called the multiplex PCR reads, giving one row per CDR3 protein. This table holds 550,000 to 800,000 distinct CDR3 sequences, about 16% found once. The sequenced sample was blood. The receptors originated from a man aged 18 to 30 with Graves' hyperthyroidism.

This clonotype occurred a few times. This rearrangement joins TRBV18 to TRBJ2-7; 13 positions agree with TRBD2. The junction had 8 bases not matched to a gene; V was cut back by 3 bases and J by 6 bases. Germline V gene lookup returns CDR1 KGHSH and CDR2 LQKENI. CDR3 length equals 16 residues. CDR3 loop: CASSPGLAGILGEQYF. As DNA, the CDR3 is TGTGCCAGCTCACCGGGACTAGCGGGAATATTGGGCGAGCAGTACTTC.

Points on this clonotype: This may come from a read error, since a much larger clone is one base off. The rearrangement uses TRBV20-1 and TRBJ2-7; D might be TRBD2 (7 bases). This CDR3 is built from 19 residues. The V gene lost 4 bases and the J gene lost 0 bases, with 28 bases spanning the gap. Germline V lookup: CDR1 DFQATT, CDR2 SNEGSKA (reference sequence). In nucleotides, the CDR3 is TGCAGTGCTACCCCGGACGAGACTAGGGGGAGGGCGCCCTCCTACGAGCAGTACTTC. It yields the protein CSATPDETRGRAPSYEQYF.

In this sample, this clonotype turned up a few times. This chain uses TRBV2 with TRBJ2-5; D is uncertain. Germline loops: CDR1 SNHLY, CDR2 FYNNEI. V lost 6 bases and J 2 bases, leaving 13 bases between the germline ends. The CDR3 is 14 amino acids. CDR3 bases: TGTGCCAGCAGCCCGTCCTGGCAACAAGAGACCCAGTACTTC. Its translation: CASSPSWQQETQYF.

The table lists this clonotype with many counts. The chain has TRBV6-2 or TRBV6-3 and TRBJ2-1; D unclear. The CDR3 is 15 amino acids. Germline V gene data show CDR1 as MNHEY and CDR2 as SVGEGT. V dropped 0 bases and J dropped 5 bases, with 11 bases sitting between them. The CDR3 spells CASSYSIAVDNEQFF. The CDR3 region has the DNA TGTGCCAGCAGTTACTCGATTGCAGTAGACAATGAGCAGTTCTTC.

This clonotype appeared many times. The J gene is TRBJ2-7, the V gene TRBV28, with D tentatively TRBD2 (6 bases). Germline V gene sequence: CDR1 MDHEN, CDR2 SYDVKM. The V end lost 3 bases, the J end lost 6 bases, and 12 bases lay between the germline ends. The length of the CDR3 is 13 residues. CDR3: CASSLWEVSEQYF. The CDR3 DNA sequence: TGTGCCAGCAGTTTGTGGGAGGTCTCCGAGCAGTACTTC. Complete variable domain (other parts from reference TRBV28 and TRBJ2-7): DVKVTQSSRYLVKRTGEKVFLECVQDMDHENMFWYRQDPGLGLRLIYFSYDVKMKEKGDIPEGYSVSREKKERFSLILESASTNQTSMYLCASSLWEVSEQYFGPGTRLTVT.

This clonotype was counted at least ten times. The chain couples TRBV13 to TRBJ2-7; tentatively, D is TRBD2 (6 bases). The CDR3 runs 15 residues. Germline loops: CDR1 PRHDT, CDR2 FYEKMQ (reference sequence). Trimming took off 5 bases at V and 0 bases at J, with 14 bases between the two ends. This CDR3 is CASSPSGRYSYEQYF. The CDR3 DNA reads as TGTGCCAGCAGCCCCAGCGGGCGCTACTCCTACGAGCAGTACTTC.

This clonotype was detected a few times. The CDR3: CSLTRQGEETQYF. DNA for the CDR3: TGCAGCTTGACCCGACAGGGGGAGGAGACCCAGTACTTC. The V and J genes are TRBV29-1 and TRBJ2-5, with 9 bases matching TRBD1. With 8 bases clipped from V and 5 bases from J, the junction kept 9 bases outside the gene matches. In germline, CDR1 is SQVTM, CDR2 ANQGSEA. The CDR3 spans 13 residues. Variable domain in full (rest from reference TRBV29-1 and TRBJ2-5): SAVISQKPSRDICQRGTSLTIQCQVDSQVTMMFWYRQQPGQSLTLIATANQGSEATYESGFVIDKFPISRPNLTFSTLTVSNMSPEDSSIYLCSLTRQGEETQYFGPGTRLLVL.

The sample holds many counts of this clonotype. The chain combines TRBV29-1 with TRBJ1-1; D gene unclear. This CDR3 contains 13 residues. Trimming took 4 bases from V and 1 from J, leaving 10 bases between them. Germline V CDR1 and CDR2: SQVTM, ANQGSEA. For the CDR3, the DNA is TGCAGCGTTGTAAAGGGCCCGAACACTGAAGCTTTCTTT. Protein: CSVVKGPNTEAFF.

This clonotype was counted at least ten times. This rearrangement joins TRBV2 to TRBJ2-7; 9 nucleotides match TRBD2. Germline CDR1 SNHLY, CDR2 FYNNEI. CDR3 length: 14 residues. V lost 3 bases to trimming and J lost 3 bases; unmatched junction nucleotides: 3. The CDR3, as DNA: TGTGCCAGCAGTGACCCTAGCGGGAACTACGAGCAGTACTTC. It is translated as CASSDPSGNYEQYF. The whole variable domain, filled in from reference TRBV2 and TRBJ2-7, reads EPEVTQTPSHQVTQMGQEVILRCVPISNHLYFYWYRQILGQKVEFLVSFYNNEISEKSEIFDDQFSVERPDGSNFTLKIRSTKLEDSAMYFCASSDPSGNYEQYFGPGTRLTVT.

The chain links TRBV10-2 to TRBJ2-3; 7 nucleotides line up with TRBD2. The germline V gene has CDR1 WSHSY and CDR2 SAAADI. V trimming: 8 bases; J trimming: 2 bases; junction bases outside the gene matches: 7. CDR3 length: 14 amino acids. CDR3 in amino acids: CASGERGTTDTQYF. The CDR3 nucleotides are TGCGCCAGCGGGGAGCGGGGAACCACAGATACGCAGTATTTT.

The table lists this clonotype with many counts. The chain recombines TRBV28 with TRBJ2-3; D is ambiguous. Germline-derived CDR1 and CDR2 are MDHEN and SYDVKM. There are 15 residues in the CDR3. Trimming shortened V by 2 bases and J by 4 bases, and 13 bases separated the two germline ends. CDR3 region: CASSLAPGQADTQYF. DNA for the CDR3: TGTGCCAGCAGTTTAGCACCCGGTCAGGCAGATACGCAGTATTTT.

The chain links TRBV5-1 to TRBJ2-7; possible D gene TRBD2, 6 bases. The CDR3 length is 13 residues. The V end was cut by 3 bases, the J end by 6 bases, with 13 bases between. In germline, CDR1 is SGHRS, CDR2 YFSETQ. The CDR3 loop is CASSSAPSVEQYF. The CDR3 nucleotides are TGCGCCAGCAGCTCAGCCCCTAGCGTCGAGCAGTACTTC.

Of note for this clonotype: At one end, the junction sequence differs from germline, possibly due to a read error. The rearrangement uses TRBV7-9 and TRBJ1-1; tentative D call: TRBD1 (6 bases). The CDR3 extends over 12 amino acids. Per germline, CDR1 SEHNR and CDR2 FQNEAQ (reference sequence). The DNA for the CDR3 is TGTGCCAGCAGCTCACAATTGGGGGGGCATATCTTT. It encodes CASSSQLGGHIF.

This chain connects TRBV6-1 to TRBJ2-3, with no clear D. The CDR3 sequence is 14 residues long. Trimming stripped 6 bases from V and 3 bases from J, with 13 bases between. Germline V gives CDR1 MNHNS, CDR2 SASEGT. CDR3 sequence reads: CASRGRVTTDTQYF. The CDR3 DNA follows: TGTGCCAGCAGGGGAAGGGTGACTACAGATACGCAGTATTTT.

This clonotype was counted only a few times. The junction departs from the called germline gene at one end, perhaps through a read error. The V call is TRBV20-1, the J call TRBJ1-1; TRBD1 is a possible D gene (5 bases). Germline values: CDR1 DFQATT, CDR2 SNEGSKA (reference sequence). CDR3 length: 13 amino acids. The CDR3 nucleotides read TGCAGTGCTAGGGCCGGGACGAACACTGGAGCTTTCTTT. It yields the protein CSARAGTNTGAFF.

In regard to this clonotype: Just one base apart from a much larger clone, this may be a read error. The rearrangement uses TRBV7-6 and TRBJ2-7, with TRBD1 matching over 7 bases. This CDR3 is 14 amino acids long. After removal of 4 bases from V and 6 bases from J, the junction contained 9 bases not matched to a gene. Germline CDR1 SGHVS, CDR2 FNYEAQ. The CDR3 protein is CASSSPAGGPEQYF. The CDR3 DNA follows: TGTGCCAGCAGCTCTCCGGCAGGGGGTCCCGAGCAGTACTTC.

This clonotype was found a few times. The chain is built from TRBV12-3 or TRBV12-4 and TRBJ1-6; D remains ambiguous. V shed 3 bases and J shed 6 bases, with 15 bases lying between them. The CDR3 runs to 16 residues. For the CDR3, the DNA is TGTGCCAGCAGTTTTTTTCCTGGGTCGCTTAATTCACCCCTCCACTTT. Translation gives CASSFFPGSLNSPLHF.

This clonotype was recorded many times. CDR3 in amino acids: CASSLNGGGGYTF. CDR3 DNA sequence: TGTGCCAGCAGCCTTAATGGGGGAGGCGGCTACACCTTC. This rearrangement joins TRBV7-2 to TRBJ1-2, with D possibly TRBD1 on 5 matching bases. V lost 5 bases, J lost 8 bases, and 15 bases lay in between. Germline V CDR1 and CDR2: SGHTA, FQGNSA. The CDR3 has 13 amino acids.

This clonotype came up many times. V is TRBV28 and J is TRBJ1-1, with TRBD1 as a possible D gene (6 bases). Germline CDR1 MDHEN, CDR2 SYDVKM. There are 15 residues in the CDR3. V lost 4 bases, J lost 1 base, and 13 bases lay in between. This chain's CDR3 is CASSSGTSKNTEAFF. CDR3 bases: TGTGCCAGCAGTTCCGGGACATCCAAGAACACTGAAGCTTTCTTT.